Following are 4 T cell receptor beta chains from one sample sequenced in a study of blood T cell repertoires in COVID-19. Using immunoSEQ multiplex PCR, the repertoire was profiled, and TCRdb retains in-frame clones only, with some absent. The data contain about 300,000 clones, less than 85% of them singletons. Sequencing input: peripheral blood. The receptor set was obtained from a human donor with COVID-19, enrolled during active disease. The donor label of this sample is uncertain.

This clone was observed a single time. The rearrangement joins TRBV10-3 to TRBJ2-3; no clear D. Germline V CDR1 and CDR2: ENHRY, SYGVKD. With 4 bases removed from V and 3 bases from J, the gap between germline ends came to 11 bases. This CDR3 spans 14 amino acids. The CDR3 here is CAISGGETTDTQYF. The CDR3 nucleotides are TGTGCCATCAGTGGAGGCGAGACGACAGATACGCAGTATTTT.

The V and J genes are TRBV5-4 and TRBJ1-2, with D maybe TRBD1 (6 bases). This CDR3 has 14 residues. V was pared by 1 base and J by 7 bases, with 14 bases between. Germline V lookup: CDR1 SGHNT, CDR2 YYREEE (reference sequence). The CDR3 DNA reads as TGTGCCAGCAGCTTGTGGGCAGGGGAGGGTGGCTACACCTTC. This encodes CASSLWAGEGGYTF.

The gene calls are TRBV30 and TRBJ1-6, with D possibly TRBD1 on 6 matching bases. Germline CDR1 reads GTSNPN; CDR2 reads SVGIG (reference sequence). V was trimmed by 3 bases and J by 7 bases, leaving 13 bases between them. The CDR3 consists of 14 residues. The CDR3 DNA follows: TGTGCCTGGAGGGCCGGGACACGGAATTCACCCCTCCACTTT. The encoded protein is CAWRAGTRNSPLHF.

The rearrangement joins TRBV19 to TRBJ1-5, with TRBD1 matching 7 bases. The germline gives CDR1 LNHDA, CDR2 SQIVND (reference sequence). The CDR3 is 14 amino acids. Trimming removed 4 bases from V and 6 bases from J; junction bases left unmatched: 6. CDR3 DNA sequence: TGTGCCAGTAGTACCGACAGGGTGGCTCAGCCCCAGCATTTT. It encodes CASSTDRVAQPQHF.